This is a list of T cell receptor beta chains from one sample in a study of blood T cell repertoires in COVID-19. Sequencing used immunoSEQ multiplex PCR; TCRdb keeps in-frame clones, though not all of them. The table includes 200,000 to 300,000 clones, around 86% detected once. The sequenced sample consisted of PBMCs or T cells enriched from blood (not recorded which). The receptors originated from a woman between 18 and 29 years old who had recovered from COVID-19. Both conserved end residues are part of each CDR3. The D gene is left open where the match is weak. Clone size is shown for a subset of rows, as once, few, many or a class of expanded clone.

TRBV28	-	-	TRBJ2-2	CASSTGLPAGELFF	TGTGCCAGCAGTACGGGACTCCCAGCAGGGGAGCTGTTTTTT
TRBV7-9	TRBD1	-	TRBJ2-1	CASPPLSGTGLGEQFF	TGTGCCAGCCCTCCCCTATCTGGGACAGGGTTGGGTGAGCAGTTCTTC
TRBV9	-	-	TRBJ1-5	CASSVDGGWNQPQHF	TGTGCCAGCAGCGTAGACGGCGGATGGAATCAGCCCCAGCATTTT
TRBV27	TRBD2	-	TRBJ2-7	CASSPLADPREQYF	TGTGCCAGCAGTCCCCTAGCGGACCCTAGGGAGCAGTACTTC
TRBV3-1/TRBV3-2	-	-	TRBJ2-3	CASSQELITDTQYF	TGTGCCAGCAGCCAAGAACTCATCACAGATACGCAGTATTTT
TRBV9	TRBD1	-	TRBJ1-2	CASSAGAGQGRYGYTF	TGTGCCAGCAGCGCGGGGGCCGGACAGGGGCGCTATGGCTACACCTTC
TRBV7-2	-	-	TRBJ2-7	CASSFIGQGVYEQYF	TGTGCCAGCAGCTTCATCGGGCAGGGTGTGTACGAGCAGTACTTC
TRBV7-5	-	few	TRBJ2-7	CVRSLAGGEQYF	TGTGTCAGAAGCTTAGCCGGAGGTGAGCAGTACTTC
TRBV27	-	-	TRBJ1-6	CASSASGLTNSPLHF	TGTGCCAGCAGTGCCAGTGGGCTTACCAATTCACCCCTCCACTTT
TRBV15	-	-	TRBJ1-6	CATSRWDFNSPLHF	TGTGCCACCAGCCGATGGGACTTTAATTCACCCCTCCACTTT
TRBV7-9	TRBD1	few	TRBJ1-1	CASSQGQPSNTEAFF	TGTGCCAGCAGCCAGGGACAGCCTTCGAACACTGAAGCTTTCTTT
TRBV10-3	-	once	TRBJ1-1	CAISGPPGGRKNTEAFF	TGTGCCATCAGTGGTCCACCGGGAGGAAGAAAAAACACTGAAGCTTTCTTT
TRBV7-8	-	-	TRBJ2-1	CASSLRGGNEQFF	TGTGCCAGCAGCTTAAGGGGGGGCAATGAGCAGTTCTTC
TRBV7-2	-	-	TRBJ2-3	CASSQTGSTDTQYF	TGTGCCAGCAGCCAGACGGGTAGCACAGATACGCAGTATTTT
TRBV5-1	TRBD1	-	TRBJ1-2	CASSLNPGQTNYGYTF	TGCGCCAGCAGCTTAAACCCGGGACAGACTAACTATGGCTACACCTTC
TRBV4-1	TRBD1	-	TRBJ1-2	CASSQGDRGGYTF	TGCGCCAGCAGCCAAGGGGACAGGGGCGGCTACACCTTC
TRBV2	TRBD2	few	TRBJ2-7	CASSGEREWLEQYF	TGTGCCAGCAGTGGGGAGCGGGAGTGGCTCGAGCAGTACTTC
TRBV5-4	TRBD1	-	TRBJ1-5	CASSQYRGSIIYSNQPQHF	TGTGCCAGCAGCCAATACAGGGGGTCGATAATATATAGCAATCAGCCCCAGCATTTT
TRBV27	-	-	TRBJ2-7	CASSPLVPPYEQYF	TGTGCCAGCAGCCCTTTAGTCCCCCCATACGAGCAGTACTTC
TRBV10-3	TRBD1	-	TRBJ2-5	CAISDYYVTGGAETQYF	TGTGCCATCAGTGACTACTACGTGACAGGGGGCGCAGAGACCCAGTACTTC
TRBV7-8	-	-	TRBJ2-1	CASSLGREPYNEQFF	TGTGCCAGCAGCTTAGGACGGGAGCCTTACAATGAGCAGTTCTTC
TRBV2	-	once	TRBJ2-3	CASWRRPTDTQYF	TGTGCCAGCTGGCGGAGGCCCACAGATACGCAGTATTTT
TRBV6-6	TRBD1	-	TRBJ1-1	CASSQRQGGENTEAFF	TGTGCCAGCAGCCAAAGACAGGGGGGGGAGAACACTGAAGCTTTCTTT
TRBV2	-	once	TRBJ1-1	CASSDRQTEAFF	TGTGCCAGCAGTGACCGACAGACGGAAGCTTTCTTT
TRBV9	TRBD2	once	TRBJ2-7	CASSPRGGAGVYEQYF	TGTGCCAGCAGCCCCCGAGGGGGAGCGGGAGTCTACGAGCAGTACTTC
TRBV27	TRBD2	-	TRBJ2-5	CASSFRGEETQYF	TGTGCCAGCAGTTTCCGGGGGGAAGAGACCCAGTACTTC
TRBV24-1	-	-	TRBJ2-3	CATTGTSTDTQYF	TGTGCCACCACTGGGACTAGCACAGATACGCAGTATTTT
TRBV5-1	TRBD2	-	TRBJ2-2	CASSEGLAGPGTGELFF	TGCGCCAGCAGCGAGGGACTAGCGGGGCCGGGGACCGGGGAGCTGTTTTTT
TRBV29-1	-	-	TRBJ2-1	CSVEGLTGLLYNEQFF	TGCAGCGTTGAAGGTCTGACGGGTCTCCTATACAATGAGCAGTTCTTC
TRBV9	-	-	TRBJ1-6	CASSPRPGDSSPLHF	TGTGCCAGCAGCCCCCGGCCAGGGGATAGTTCACCCCTCCACTTT
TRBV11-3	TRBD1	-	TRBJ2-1	CASSPRTGGFEQFF	TGTGCCAGCAGCCCGCGGACAGGGGGTTTTGAGCAGTTCTTC
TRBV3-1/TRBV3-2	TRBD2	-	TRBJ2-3	CASTKTGTSGTDTQYF	TGTGCCAGCACCAAAACCGGGACTAGCGGAACAGATACGCAGTATTTT
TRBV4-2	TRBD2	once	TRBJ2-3	CASSQDPGLAGDTQYF	TGTGCCAGCAGCCAAGACCCGGGACTAGCGGGGGATACGCAGTATTTT
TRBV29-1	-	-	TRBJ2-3	CSVNQGSQDTQYF	TGCAGCGTTAACCAGGGGTCGCAGGATACGCAGTATTTT
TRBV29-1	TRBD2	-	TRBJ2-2	CSGSRGGTGELFF	TGCAGCGGATCGCGGGGGGGGACCGGGGAGCTGTTTTTT
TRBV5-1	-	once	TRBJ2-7	CASRRDFLGGEQYF	TGCGCCAGCCGCCGGGACTTTCTTGGAGGGGAGCAGTACTTC
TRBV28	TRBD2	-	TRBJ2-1	CASSRTSGSHSYNEQFF	TGTGCCAGCAGTCGGACTAGCGGGTCCCATTCCTACAATGAGCAGTTCTTC
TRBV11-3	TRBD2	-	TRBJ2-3	CASSPRGAQYF	TGTGCCAGCAGCCCCCGGGGGGCGCAGTATTTT
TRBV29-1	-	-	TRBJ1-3	CSIQEVIGNTIYF	TGCAGCATACAGGAAGTTATTGGAAACACCATATATTTT
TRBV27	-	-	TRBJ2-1	CASSLSGTGYNEQFF	TGTGCCAGCAGTTTATCGGGCACGGGGTACAATGAGCAGTTCTTC
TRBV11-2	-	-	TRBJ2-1	CASSLIRGSYNEQFF	TGTGCCAGCAGCTTAATAAGGGGCAGCTACAATGAGCAGTTCTTC
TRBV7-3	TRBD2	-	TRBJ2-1	CASSLGVAGGGNEQFF	TGTGCCAGCAGCTTAGGGGTCGCGGGAGGGGGAAATGAGCAGTTCTTC
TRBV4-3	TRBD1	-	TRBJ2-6	CASSQDPTGAGANVLTF	TGCGCCAGCAGCCAAGATCCGACAGGGGCTGGGGCCAACGTCCTGACTTTC